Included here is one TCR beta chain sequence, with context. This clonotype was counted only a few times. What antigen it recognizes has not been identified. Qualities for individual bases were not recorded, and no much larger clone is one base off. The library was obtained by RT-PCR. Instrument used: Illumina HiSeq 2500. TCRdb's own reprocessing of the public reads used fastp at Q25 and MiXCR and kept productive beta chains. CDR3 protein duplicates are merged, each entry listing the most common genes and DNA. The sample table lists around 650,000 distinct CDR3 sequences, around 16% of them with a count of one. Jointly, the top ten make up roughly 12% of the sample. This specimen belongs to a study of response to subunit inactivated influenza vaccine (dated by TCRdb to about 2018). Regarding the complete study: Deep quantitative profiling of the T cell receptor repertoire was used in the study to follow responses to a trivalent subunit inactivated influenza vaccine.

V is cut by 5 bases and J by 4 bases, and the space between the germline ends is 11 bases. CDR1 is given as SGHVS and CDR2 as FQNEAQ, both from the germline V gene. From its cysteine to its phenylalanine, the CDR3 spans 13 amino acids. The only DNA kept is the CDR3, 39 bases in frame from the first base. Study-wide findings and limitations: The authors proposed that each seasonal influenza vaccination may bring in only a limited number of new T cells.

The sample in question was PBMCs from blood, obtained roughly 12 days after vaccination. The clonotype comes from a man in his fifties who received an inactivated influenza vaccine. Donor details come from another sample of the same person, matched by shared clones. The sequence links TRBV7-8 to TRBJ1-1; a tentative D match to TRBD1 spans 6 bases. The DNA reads TGTGCCAGCAGCACCGGGGGCCCCACTGAAGCTTTCTTT. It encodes CASSTGGPTEAFF.